The clone carrying this TCR beta chain was observed many times. What it recognizes is unknown. This sample stems from a study of glioma-infiltrating T cells. Amplification of TCR alpha and beta CDR3 regions from RNA used iRepertoire nested multiplex PCR. Input was roughly 85-450 ng of tissue mRNA or PBMC total RNA. TCRdb re-called the multiplex PCR reads with MiXCR, one entry per CDR3 protein. The data contain tens of thousands of distinct CDR3 sequences, around 23% of them seen just once; the ten biggest clones take up 6.7%. Whole-study results and caveats: Tissue-blood divergence was below expectation in non-neoplastic patients, above in gliomas.

The sequence derives from a human donor with low-grade glioma or glioblastoma, undergoing nonglioma brain surgery, or in good health (not recorded which). Source material: glioma tissue, nonneoplastic brain tissue, or PBMCs (not recorded which).

The CDR3 coding sequence is TGTGCCAGCAGGCCGACAGGTAGAAATCAGCCCCAGCATTTT. Encoded protein: CASRPTGRNQPQHF. The chain has TRBV6-1 and TRBJ1-5; D possibly corresponds to TRBD1 (6 bases). Germline V lookup: CDR1 MNHNS, CDR2 SASEGT. This CDR3 region has 14 residues. The ends were cut back, 6 bases at V and 4 bases at J, with 13 bases in the middle.